Listed below are T cell receptor beta chains from one sample, sequenced in a study of blood T cell repertoires in COVID-19. TCRdb's copy holds only in-frame clones and misses some; the assay was immunoSEQ multiplex PCR. The sample carries about 160,000 clones, around 85% recorded once. Specimen: peripheral blood. The receptors stem from a man aged 55 to 70 with active or convalescent COVID-19. Both conserved end residues are part of each CDR3. Each record gives: CDR3 length, D gene, clone size, J gene, V gene, CDR3 DNA, CDR3 protein. The D gene is left open where the match is weak. A clone size is listed for some rows: how often the clone was seen (once, few, many), or a class if it is expanded.

length: 16; D: TRBD2; size: NA; J: TRBJ2-2; V: TRBV19; DNA: TGTGCCAGTAGGCGACTAGCGGGATCGAGCACCGGGGAGCTGTTTTTT; CDR3: CASRRLAGSSTGELFF
length: 14; D: TRBD1; size: many; J: TRBJ2-1; V: TRBV4-2; DNA: TGTGCCAGCAGCCAACCCCCAGGGGGTAATGAGCAGTTCTTC; CDR3: CASSQPPGGNEQFF
length: 17; D: TRBD1; size: NA; J: TRBJ2-3; V: TRBV18; DNA: TGTGCCAGCTCACCGCTCCCGGGACAGGGGGTAACAGATACGCAGTATTTT; CDR3: CASSPLPGQGVTDTQYF
length: 15; D: TRBD2; size: NA; J: TRBJ2-3; V: TRBV27; DNA: TGTGCCAGCAGTTTTTGGGGGGGAAGCACAGATACGCAGTATTTT; CDR3: CASSFWGGSTDTQYF
length: 16; D: TRBD1; size: NA; J: TRBJ1-2; V: TRBV6-1; DNA: TGTGCCAGCAGTGAACTTACGGGACAGGGGGCGGTTGGCTACACCTTC; CDR3: CASSELTGQGAVGYTF
length: 16; D: NA; size: NA; J: TRBJ1-4; V: TRBV3-1/TRBV3-2; DNA: TGTGCCAGCAGCCAAGATCTGGACATAGGGCATGAAAAACTGTTTTTT; CDR3: CASSQDLDIGHEKLFF
length: 16; D: TRBD2; size: NA; J: TRBJ2-1; V: TRBV6-5; DNA: TGTGCCAGCAGTTACACTAGCGGGCGAGTTTACAATGAGCAGTTCTTC; CDR3: CASSYTSGRVYNEQFF
length: 14; D: TRBD1; size: NA; J: TRBJ2-1; V: TRBV7-9; DNA: TGTGCCAGCAGCCAAGGACAGGGGGCCAATGAGCAGTTCTTC; CDR3: CASSQGQGANEQFF
length: 18; D: NA; size: NA; J: TRBJ2-4; V: TRBV3-1/TRBV3-2; DNA: TGTGCCAGCAGCCAAGCCCGGAGGGGATTGAGCGCCAAAAACATTCAGTACTTC; CDR3: CASSQARRGLSAKNIQYF
length: 15; D: TRBD1; size: NA; J: TRBJ2-1; V: TRBV7-2; DNA: TGTGCCAGCAGCCCAACGCTGGGACAGACAAATGAGCAGTTCTTC; CDR3: CASSPTLGQTNEQFF
length: 14; D: TRBD1; size: NA; J: TRBJ2-3; V: TRBV18; DNA: TGTGCCAGCTCCCGGGACAGGGGAGGAGATACGCAGTATTTT; CDR3: CASSRDRGGDTQYF
length: 14; D: TRBD2; size: NA; J: TRBJ2-5; V: TRBV5-4; DNA: TGTGCCAGCAGCCTTCGGGCGGGAGCAGAGACCCAGTACTTC; CDR3: CASSLRAGAETQYF
length: 17; D: TRBD1; size: NA; J: TRBJ2-1; V: TRBV3-1/TRBV3-2; DNA: TGTGCCAGCAGCCCAGAAGGACAGGGGGCACCCTACAATGAGCAGTTCTTC; CDR3: CASSPEGQGAPYNEQFF
length: 14; D: NA; size: NA; J: TRBJ1-2; V: TRBV27; DNA: TGTGCCAGCAGTTCCCAGGGCGTTGGCTATGGCTACACCTTC; CDR3: CASSSQGVGYGYTF
length: 13; D: TRBD1; size: once; J: TRBJ1-1; V: TRBV29-1; DNA: TGCAGCGTCCAAAGGGACAGGGGCACTGAAGCTTTCTTT; CDR3: CSVQRDRGTEAFF
length: 12; D: NA; size: NA; J: TRBJ1-1; V: TRBV12-3/TRBV12-4; DNA: TGTGCCAGCAGTTTTCAGCGCAGGGTAGCTTTCTTT; CDR3: CASSFQRRVAFF
length: 11; D: NA; size: NA; J: TRBJ2-7; V: TRBV2; DNA: TGTGCCAGCTCTCCTCTCGGGGAGCAGTACTTC; CDR3: CASSPLGEQYF
length: 13; D: NA; size: NA; J: TRBJ2-2; V: TRBV11-3; DNA: TGTGCCAGCAGCTTAGGAGGGCCCGGGGAGCTGTTTTTT; CDR3: CASSLGGPGELFF
length: 17; D: TRBD2; size: NA; J: TRBJ2-7; V: TRBV28; DNA: TGTGCCAGCAGTCCCAACCCGACTAGCGGGTTTCCCTACGAGCAGTACTTC; CDR3: CASSPNPTSGFPYEQYF
length: 15; D: NA; size: NA; J: TRBJ1-3; V: TRBV4-2; DNA: TGTGCCAGCAGCCAAGATGGCAACTCTGGAAACACCATATATTTT; CDR3: CASSQDGNSGNTIYF
length: 19; D: NA; size: few; J: TRBJ1-6; V: TRBV11-2; DNA: TGTGCCAGCAGCTCGCTCGGGGGGGCTTTAACCTCATATAATTCACCCCTCCACTTT; CDR3: CASSSLGGALTSYNSPLHF
length: 16; D: TRBD2; size: NA; J: TRBJ2-2; V: TRBV3-1/TRBV3-2; DNA: TGTGCCAGCAGCCCCCGCTTGGGACTAGTCCCCGGGGAGCTGTTTTTT; CDR3: CASSPRLGLVPGELFF
length: 15; D: TRBD2; size: NA; J: TRBJ2-7; V: TRBV19; DNA: TGTGCCAGTAGTCCCGCCCGGACTAGCGGCCGGGAGCAGTACTTC; CDR3: CASSPARTSGREQYF
length: 13; D: TRBD1; size: NA; J: TRBJ1-4; V: TRBV2; DNA: TGTGCCAGCTCGACAGGGGGTAATGAAAAACTGTTTTTT; CDR3: CASSTGGNEKLFF
length: 15; D: TRBD1; size: NA; J: TRBJ1-3; V: TRBV5-6; DNA: TGTGCCAGCAGCTTCGACAGGGGGCGGGGAAACACCATATATTTT; CDR3: CASSFDRGRGNTIYF
length: 16; D: TRBD2; size: NA; J: TRBJ2-5; V: TRBV10-3; DNA: TGTGCCATCAGTGATCCTGTTCGGGAGGGTTCTGAGACCCAGTACTTC; CDR3: CAISDPVREGSETQYF
length: 15; D: NA; size: NA; J: TRBJ1-4; V: TRBV11-2; DNA: TGTGCCAGCAGCTTATCCAGGGAAACTAATGAAAAACTGTTTTTT; CDR3: CASSLSRETNEKLFF
length: 14; D: NA; size: few; J: TRBJ2-3; V: TRBV5-6; DNA: TGTGCCAGCAGCTTGATGCGTAGCACAGATACGCAGTATTTT; CDR3: CASSLMRSTDTQYF
length: 16; D: NA; size: NA; J: TRBJ2-1; V: TRBV6-4; DNA: TGTGCCAGCAGCGATCTAGCGACTAGCTCCTACAATGAGCAGTTCTTC; CDR3: CASSDLATSSYNEQFF
length: 15; D: TRBD1; size: few; J: TRBJ2-5; V: TRBV2; DNA: TGTGCCAGCAGTGAAGCAGGGACAGGGGTCGAGACCCAGTACTTC; CDR3: CASSEAGTGVETQYF
length: 14; D: NA; size: NA; J: TRBJ1-2; V: TRBV18; DNA: TGTGCCAGCTCACCAGCGGGCATGGACTATGGCTACACCTTC; CDR3: CASSPAGMDYGYTF
length: 15; D: TRBD2; size: NA; J: TRBJ2-1; V: TRBV7-6; DNA: TGTGCCAGCAGCTTATCTAGCGGGAGGAACAATGAGCAGTTCTTC; CDR3: CASSLSSGRNNEQFF
length: 14; D: TRBD1; size: NA; J: TRBJ2-3; V: TRBV5-4; DNA: TGTGCCAGCAGCTTGGGACAGGGCCCAGATACGCAGTATTTT; CDR3: CASSLGQGPDTQYF
length: 15; D: NA; size: NA; J: TRBJ1-1; V: TRBV28; DNA: TGTGCCAGCAGTTCCCCGGGGGGGGCGGACACTGAAGCTTTCTTT; CDR3: CASSSPGGADTEAFF
length: 13; D: NA; size: NA; J: TRBJ1-1; V: TRBV19; DNA: TGTGCCAGTAGTCTCAGGGTAGGGACTGAAGCTTTCTTT; CDR3: CASSLRVGTEAFF
length: 14; D: TRBD1; size: once; J: TRBJ1-2; V: TRBV28; DNA: TGTGCCAGCAGCTCCGGGACAGGGGGCAATGGCTACACCTTC; CDR3: CASSSGTGGNGYTF
length: 16; D: TRBD2; size: NA; J: TRBJ2-1; V: TRBV19; DNA: TGTGCCAGTAGTAGCTCGGGTGCTAGCGGGGGGCATGAGCAGTTCTTC; CDR3: CASSSSGASGGHEQFF
length: 13; D: NA; size: NA; J: TRBJ1-4; V: TRBV9; DNA: TGTGCCAGCAGCGGACATACTAATGAAAAACTGTTTTTT; CDR3: CASSGHTNEKLFF
length: 15; D: NA; size: NA; J: TRBJ2-1; V: TRBV10-3; DNA: TGTGCCATCAGTGAGTCGACGGACAACTACAATGAGCAGTTCTTC; CDR3: CAISESTDNYNEQFF
length: 16; D: TRBD1; size: NA; J: TRBJ1-2; V: TRBV4-1; DNA: TGCGCCAGCAGCCACCCCGGGACAGGGGGCTACGATGGCTACACCTTC; CDR3: CASSHPGTGGYDGYTF
length: 16; D: NA; size: NA; J: TRBJ2-1; V: TRBV2; DNA: TGTGCCAGCAGCCTCGCGGGCCCCCGGATTCGGAATGAGCAGTTCTTC; CDR3: CASSLAGPRIRNEQFF
length: 15; D: TRBD1; size: once; J: TRBJ1-1; V: TRBV19; DNA: TGTGCCAGTAGTATAGAAGGGGGCAGGATCACTGAAGCTTTCTTT; CDR3: CASSIEGGRITEAFF
length: 15; D: TRBD2; size: NA; J: TRBJ2-1; V: TRBV6-4; DNA: TGTGCCAGCAGCCGGGGGCAGCGGGAGGGGGATGAGCAGTTCTTC; CDR3: CASSRGQREGDEQFF
length: 17; D: TRBD1; size: once; J: TRBJ1-5; V: TRBV7-2; DNA: TGTGCCAGCAGCTTAATGGGACAGGGGTATAGCAATCAGCCCCAGCATTTT; CDR3: CASSLMGQGYSNQPQHF
length: 13; D: NA; size: NA; J: TRBJ1-2; V: TRBV11-2; DNA: TGTGCCAGCACCAATGGGGGGTATTATGGCTACACCTTC; CDR3: CASTNGGYYGYTF
length: 15; D: NA; size: NA; J: TRBJ1-1; V: TRBV2; DNA: TGTGCCAGCAGTGAACTCGGGACACAGAACACTGAAGCTTTCTTT; CDR3: CASSELGTQNTEAFF
length: 15; D: TRBD1; size: NA; J: TRBJ1-3; V: TRBV10-2; DNA: TGCGCCAGCAGGGGGACAGGCTCTACTGGGAACACCATATATTTT; CDR3: CASRGTGSTGNTIYF
length: 15; D: NA; size: few; J: TRBJ1-6; V: TRBV21-1; DNA: TGTGCCAGCAGCCACGCCGGGACAGGGGTTTCACCCCTCCACTTT; CDR3: CASSHAGTGVSPLHF
length: 15; D: TRBD1; size: NA; J: TRBJ1-1; V: TRBV2; DNA: TGTGCCAGCAGTGAAGCGTCAGGGCTCCGGGACAGGGCTTTCTTT; CDR3: CASSEASGLRDRAFF
length: 15; D: TRBD1; size: NA; J: TRBJ1-2; V: TRBV5-8; DNA: TGTGCCAGCAGCTTGAACAGGGGCCTTTACTATGGCTACACCTTC; CDR3: CASSLNRGLYYGYTF
length: 16; D: TRBD1; size: NA; J: TRBJ1-4; V: TRBV15; DNA: TGTGCCACCAGCAGAATACCGGGACAGTCTAATGAAAAACTGTTTTTT; CDR3: CATSRIPGQSNEKLFF
length: 14; D: NA; size: few; J: TRBJ2-6; V: TRBV6-5; DNA: TGTGCCAGCAGTTACTCGACTAGTTCGTACGTCCTGACTTTC; CDR3: CASSYSTSSYVLTF
length: 15; D: NA; size: NA; J: TRBJ2-7; V: TRBV6-4; DNA: TGTGCCTCCGACTCTCGAGACGGTAGCTCCTACGAGCAGTACTTC; CDR3: CASDSRDGSSYEQYF
length: 13; D: TRBD1; size: NA; J: TRBJ2-1; V: TRBV6-5; DNA: TGTGCCAGCAGGTCACAGGGGAGAGATGAGCAGTTCTTC; CDR3: CASRSQGRDEQFF
length: 16; D: TRBD2; size: NA; J: TRBJ2-1; V: TRBV28; DNA: TGTGCCAGCTATAATTCCGGACTAGCGGGATTGAGTGAGCAGTTCTTC; CDR3: CASYNSGLAGLSEQFF
length: 13; D: NA; size: NA; J: TRBJ1-1; V: TRBV6-5; DNA: TGTGCCAGCAGAGGAACAGGGAACACTGAAGCTTTCTTT; CDR3: CASRGTGNTEAFF
length: 14; D: NA; size: NA; J: TRBJ2-7; V: TRBV10-2; DNA: TGCGCCAGCAGTGAGTCGAGGGAGTCCTACGAGCAGTACTTC; CDR3: CASSESRESYEQYF